The 26 T cell receptor beta chains listed next were all sequenced from one sample in a study of shared clonotypes between healthy human individuals. Repertoires were generated with immunoSEQ multiplex PCR, while TCRdb's copy carries only in-frame clones and drops some. The table shows approximately 710,000 clones, with less than 95% occurring only once. Sequenced material: memory CD8+ T cells from PBMCs. Subset given: CD45RO+ cells pooled with CCR7-negative TemRA cells. Receptors originate from a man between 18 and 29 years old in good health. Some clones in this sample may be carry-over from other donors' samples.

The chain employs TRBV19 and TRBJ2-1; 8 bases align to TRBD2. V was pared by 5 bases and J by 5 bases, with 5 bases of the junction left unmatched. The CDR3 contains 14 residues. Germline values: CDR1 LNHDA, CDR2 SQIVND (reference sequence). The CDR3 DNA reads as TGTGCCAGTAGTGCGGGACTAGATAACAATGAGCAGTTCTTC. Translation: CASSAGLDNNEQFF.

In its sample, this clone was seen once. The chain joins TRBV7-9 to TRBJ1-2, with D hard to call. With 5 bases removed from V and 7 bases from J, the gap between germline ends came to 14 bases. CDR3 size: 13 residues. Germline CDR1 SEHNR, CDR2 FQNEAQ (reference sequence). CDR3 protein: CASSPTDGLGYTF. The CDR3 nucleotides read TGTGCCAGCAGCCCGACGGACGGACTTGGCTACACCTTC.

This sequence joins TRBV14 and TRBJ2-3; perhaps TRBD2 as D (6 bases). CDR1 is SGHDN, CDR2 FVKESK, per germline. Trimming took 0 bases from V and 5 from J, leaving 21 bases between them. The CDR3 spans 18 residues. The CDR3, as DNA: TGTGCCAGCAGCCAAGAAATTGGCGGGATTCATGGGGTAGATACGCAGTATTTT. Amino acids: CASSQEIGGIHGVDTQYF.

This CDR3 is CASTTGGTYEQYF. Here the CDR3 DNA reads TGTGCCAGCACCACAGGGGGCACCTACGAGCAGTACTTC. The chain has TRBV28 and TRBJ2-7, with 9 bases lining up with TRBD1. The germline gives CDR1 MDHEN, CDR2 SYDVKM. This CDR3 spans 13 amino acids. J lost 2 bases, V lost 7 bases, and 3 bases had no gene match.

V and J are TRBV9 and TRBJ2-1; 13 bases agree with TRBD2. V was pared by 0 bases and J by 3 bases, with 0 bases of the junction left unmatched. This CDR3 has 16 residues. The germline V gene encodes CDR1 SGDLS and CDR2 YYNGEE. The CDR3 DNA reads TGTGCCAGCAGCGTAGGACTAGCGGGAGGCTACAATGAGCAGTTCTTC. This codes for CASSVGLAGGYNEQFF.

This clone was picked up one time. The chain joins TRBV5-1 to TRBJ2-1; 8 nucleotides align to TRBD2. This CDR3 spans 15 amino acids. The germline gives CDR1 SGHRS, CDR2 YFSETQ. Losses at the gene ends were 5 bases for V and 4 bases for J; bases not matched to a gene: 8. This CDR3 reads CASSISSGPYNEQFF. The CDR3 nucleotides are TGCGCCAGCAGTATTTCTAGCGGGCCTTACAATGAGCAGTTCTTC.

The V and J genes are TRBV6-1 and TRBJ1-2; a weak D match, TRBD1 (6 bases). Per the germline V gene, CDR1 is MNHNS and CDR2 is SASEGT. This CDR3 region has 17 residues. V was cut by 2 bases and J by 5 bases, with 21 bases left in between. The chain's CDR3 is CASSEKTGPSTKYGYTF. For the CDR3, the DNA is TGTGCCAGCAGTGAAAAAACAGGGCCCAGTACGAAATATGGCTACACCTTC.

This rearrangement joins TRBV28 to TRBJ2-2; unclear D gene. The germline V and J ends were trimmed by 7 bases and 1 base, with 10 bases remaining between them. Germline CDR1 is MDHEN and CDR2 is SYDVKM. This CDR3 comprises 14 residues. The CDR3 is CASNSRVNTGELFF. In DNA form, the CDR3 reads TGTGCCAGCAACTCCAGAGTGAACACCGGGGAGCTGTTTTTT.

On this clone: At one of its ends the junction is not consistent with the germline gene, which may arise from a read error. The chain recombines TRBV6-6 with TRBJ2-6, with a tentative D call TRBD1 (5 bases). Germline CDR1 is MNHNY and CDR2 is SVGAGI (reference sequence). This CDR3 has 16 residues. CDR3 sequence: CASSSKGQSRANVLAF. The CDR3 DNA is TGTGCCAGCAGTAGCAAAGGACAAAGTCGGGCCAACGTCCTGGCTTTC.

The rearrangement joins TRBV7-9 to TRBJ2-2, with a possible D match to TRBD2 (6 bases). The CDR3 is made up of 13 amino acids. The germline V gene has CDR1 SEHNR and CDR2 FQNEAQ (reference sequence). Trimming shortened V by 8 bases and J by 0 bases, and 7 bases separated the two germline ends. Written as DNA, the CDR3 is TGTGCCAGCCAGCGGGCGAACACCGGGGAGCTGTTTTTT. This encodes CASQRANTGELFF. Variable domain in full (rest from reference TRBV7-9 and TRBJ2-2): DTGVSQNPRHKITKRGQNVTFRCDPISEHNRLYWYRQTLGQGPEFLTYFQNEAQLEKSRLLSDRFSAERPKGSFSTLEIQRTEQGDSAMYLCASQRANTGELFFGEGSRLTVL.

The rearrangement joins TRBV7-6 to TRBJ1-1; TRBD1 aligns across 9 bases. Trimming removed 5 bases from V and 2 bases from J; junction bases left unmatched: 6. Per germline, CDR1 SGHVS and CDR2 FNYEAQ. The CDR3 has 15 residues. The CDR3 sequence: CASSARGQGNTEAFF. CDR3 sequence (DNA): TGTGCCAGCAGCGCTCGGGGACAGGGCAACACTGAAGCTTTCTTT.

The chain joins TRBV10-3 to TRBJ2-7; TRBD2 matches at 8 bases. V was clipped by 5 bases and J by 0 bases; unmatched bases: 6. CDR3 size: 15 residues. CDR1 ENHRY and CDR2 SYGVKD come from the germline V gene. CDR3 bases: TGTGCCATCAGTAGAGCGGGGGTTTACTCCTACGAGCAGTACTTC. Its protein product is CAISRAGVYSYEQYF.

J is TRBJ2-3 and V is TRBV10-1; D not certain. Trimming took off 0 bases at V and 4 bases at J, with 8 bases between the two ends. The CDR3 sequence is 14 residues long. The germline gives CDR1 WNHNN, CDR2 SYGVQD (reference sequence). The CDR3 coding sequence is TGCGCCAGCAGTGAGTCGGGGTACCCAGATACGCAGTATTTT. Its translation: CASSESGYPDTQYF.

This clone came up a few times. J is TRBJ2-7 and V is TRBV15, with D tentatively TRBD1 (6 bases). This CDR3 spans 13 amino acids. In germline, CDR1 is LNHNV, CDR2 YYDKDF (reference sequence). The ends were cut back, 6 bases at V and 2 bases at J, with 11 bases in the middle. The CDR3 loop is CATSRQAAYEQYF. In DNA form, the CDR3 reads TGTGCCACCAGTCGACAGGCAGCCTACGAGCAGTACTTC.

This rearrangement joins TRBV27 to TRBJ2-1; D unresolved. The CDR3 has 11 residues. Germline V gives CDR1 MNHEY, CDR2 SMNVEV (reference sequence). V was clipped by 3 bases and J by 9 bases, with 6 bases between them. CDR3 bases: TGTGCCAGCAGTTTTTTGACTGAGCAGTTCTTC. Its translation is CASSFLTEQFF.

The chain links TRBV28 to TRBJ1-5; TRBD1 matches at 7 bases. Germline V lookup: CDR1 MDHEN, CDR2 SYDVKM. CDR3 length: 14 amino acids. V shed 5 bases and J 5 bases; nucleotides not matched to a gene: 6. CDR3 residues: CASSQGTEDQPQHF. As DNA, the CDR3 is TGTGCCAGCAGTCAAGGGACAGAGGATCAGCCCCAGCATTTT.

The rearrangement uses TRBV28 and TRBJ2-6; maybe TRBD2 (6 bases). Trimming stripped 2 bases from V and 0 bases from J, with 14 bases between. Germline CDR1 and CDR2: MDHEN and SYDVKM. CDR3 size: 18 residues. The CDR3: CASSLMAGRLSGANVLTF. As DNA, the CDR3 is TGTGCCAGCAGTTTAATGGCAGGGAGGCTCTCTGGGGCCAACGTCCTGACTTTC.

The sample holds one count of this clone. The chain links TRBV6-5 to TRBJ1-4; no reliable D call. Between the trimmed V and J ends, which lost 4 bases and 6 bases, there was a span of 9 bases. Per germline, CDR1 MNHEY and CDR2 SVGAGI. The CDR3 totals 13 residues. The CDR3 bases are TGTGCCAGCAGTTCCGACCTCGATGAAAAACTGTTTTTT. Amino acids: CASSSDLDEKLFF.

The chain uses TRBV11-2 and TRBJ2-7; the D gene is possibly TRBD1 (6 bases). Germline assignment: CDR1 SGHAT and CDR2 FQNNGV. The CDR3 has 15 amino acids. The V end lost 5 bases, the J end lost 2 bases, and 16 bases lay between the germline ends. CDR3 nucleotides: TGTGCCAGCAGCACCAGACACAGGGATGCCTACGAGCAGTACTTC. It specifies CASSTRHRDAYEQYF. The full variable domain, with the rest looked up from reference TRBV11-2 and TRBJ2-7, is EAGVAQSPRYKIIEKRQSVAFWCNPISGHATLYWYQQILGQGPKLLIQFQNNGVVDDSQLPKDRFSAERLKGVDSTLKIQPAKLEDSAVYLCASSTRHRDAYEQYFGPGTRLTVT.

This rearrangement joins TRBV6-6 to TRBJ2-2, with 12 bases matching TRBD1. CDR1 is MNHNY and CDR2 is SVGAGI in the germline V gene (reference sequence). This CDR3 contains 15 residues. The ends lost 6 bases at V and 7 bases at J; junction bases unmatched: 6. The CDR3 DNA sequence: TGTGCCAGCAGGGACCGGGACAGGGGGCTCGGGGAGCTGTTTTTT. Translated: CASRDRDRGLGELFF.

This clone was recorded at least ten times. V and J are TRBV4-2 and TRBJ2-1; TRBD2 might be the D (6 bases). This CDR3 region has 17 residues. Germline assignment: CDR1 LGHNA and CDR2 YNFKEQ. V gave up 4 bases and J gave up 5 bases, with 21 bases separating them. The CDR3 is CASSPIAESYRNNEQFF. The CDR3 region has the DNA TGTGCCAGCAGCCCCATAGCGGAGAGTTACAGAAACAATGAGCAGTTCTTC.

The chain joins TRBV19 to TRBJ2-1; D is ambiguous. This CDR3 is 11 amino acids long. Per germline, CDR1 LNHDA and CDR2 SQIVND (reference sequence). Between the trimmed V and J ends, which lost 5 bases and 4 bases, there was a span of 3 bases. CDR3 sequence reads: CASSEYNEQFF. CDR3 DNA sequence: TGTGCCAGTAGTGAATACAATGAGCAGTTCTTC.

V gene TRBV4-1 combines with J gene TRBJ2-3; perhaps TRBD1 as D (5 bases). V lost 0 bases and J lost 3, with 16 bases in between. Per germline, CDR1 MGHRA and CDR2 YSYEKL. This CDR3 has 17 amino acids. CDR3 residues: CASSQEDSPLGTDTQYF. The CDR3 DNA reads TGCGCCAGCAGCCAAGAAGACAGTCCTCTGGGTACAGATACGCAGTATTTT.

This clone was seen only a few times. The chain employs TRBV11-2 and TRBJ1-1; TRBD1 matches at 7 bases. The CDR3 runs to 14 residues. The germline V gene encodes CDR1 SGHAT and CDR2 FQNNGV. V was pared by 3 bases and J by 5 bases, with 6 bases of the junction left unmatched. This chain's CDR3 is CASSFRQGRTEAFF. The CDR3 bases are TGTGCCAGCAGCTTCAGACAGGGCAGAACTGAAGCTTTCTTT.

The chain employs TRBV7-9 and TRBJ2-1; 8 bases agree with TRBD2. The CDR3 is 16 residues long. Germline V CDR1 and CDR2: SEHNR, FQNEAQ (reference sequence). J gave up 2 bases and V 2 bases, and 5 bases lay outside the gene matches. DNA of the CDR3: TGTGCCAGCAGCTTACCGACAGCGGGAGCCTACAATGAGCAGTTCTTC. Translated, it gives CASSLPTAGAYNEQFF.

This rearrangement joins TRBV19 to TRBJ2-1, with no clear D. The V and J ends lost 6 bases and 4 bases respectively, with 10 bases between them. This CDR3 spans 13 amino acids. CDR1 and CDR2 (germline): LNHDA, SQIVND (reference sequence). The chain's CDR3 is CASRTAAYNEQFF. DNA for the CDR3: TGTGCCAGTAGAACCGCAGCATACAATGAGCAGTTCTTC.